One and the same sample provided the 10 T cell receptor beta chains below, sequenced in a study of Tregs in tolerant kidney transplant recipients. Measured with immunoSEQ multiplex PCR; TCRdb has only the in-frame clones, and not every one. This table holds approximately 75,000 clones, approximately 89% found once. The material sequenced was Tregs from blood, taken before the transplant. All receptors come from a human donor who received a combined kidney and bone marrow transplant.

The V gene is TRBV2, the J gene TRBJ2-3; 8 nucleotides match TRBD1. The length of the CDR3 is 14 residues. CDR1 SNHLY and CDR2 FYNNEI come from the germline V gene. The V and J ends lost 4 bases and 4 bases, in that order; junction bases with no gene match: 4. CDR3 amino acids: CASSVDRGADTQYF. The CDR3 DNA reads TGTGCCAGCAGTGTTGACAGGGGTGCAGATACGCAGTATTTT.

This clone has just one count. Here the CDR3 DNA reads TGTGCCAGCAGCCCGACACGCTCTGGAAACACCATATATTTT. Translation: CASSPTRSGNTIYF. V usage is TRBV28 and J usage is TRBJ1-3; no definite D call. With 6 bases removed from V and 0 bases from J, the gap between germline ends came to 9 bases. Germline CDR1 is MDHEN and CDR2 is SYDVKM. The CDR3 spans 14 residues.

CDR3 sequence reads: CASSRTNPSTDTQYF. CDR3 DNA sequence: TGTGCCAGTAGTCGGACTAATCCTAGCACAGATACGCAGTATTTT. The chain uses TRBV19 and TRBJ2-3; a possible D gene is TRBD2 (6 bases). This CDR3 is built from 15 residues. Trimming removed 5 bases at V and 0 bases at J, with 12 bases between. Germline V gives CDR1 LNHDA, CDR2 SQIVND (reference sequence).

The chain employs TRBV6-5 and TRBJ1-1, with 8 bases aligning to TRBD1. The CDR3 length is 14 residues. Germline V CDR1 and CDR2: MNHEY, SVGAGI. V was clipped by 0 bases and J by 5 bases; unmatched bases: 2. The CDR3 DNA reads TGTGCCAGCAGTTACTCCAGGGGGCTGACTGAAGCTTTCTTT. Translation gives CASSYSRGLTEAFF.

The chain carries TRBV16 and TRBJ1-5; maybe TRBD1 (6 bases). The V end lost 3 bases, the J end lost 3 bases, and 9 bases lay between the germline ends. Germline CDR1 KGHSY, CDR2 FQNENV. The CDR3 runs to 14 residues. In DNA form, the CDR3 reads TGTGCCAGCAGCCACGAGGGGGACAATCAGCCCCAGCATTTT. Protein sequence: CASSHEGDNQPQHF.

This chain connects TRBV6-6 to TRBJ1-5, with D possibly being TRBD1 (5 bases). Germline loops: CDR1 MNHNY, CDR2 SVGAGI (reference sequence). The CDR3 has 15 residues. V lost 6 bases to trimming and J lost 0 bases, with 12 bases between them. CDR3 region: CASRTGRLSNQPQHF. CDR3 DNA: TGTGCCAGCAGAACGGGACGCCTTAGCAATCAGCCCCAGCATTTT.

The rearrangement uses TRBV28 and TRBJ2-7, with a tentative D call TRBD2 (5 bases). Germline-derived CDR1 and CDR2 are MDHEN and SYDVKM. Deletions cut 6 bases from V and 3 bases from J, with 6 bases between. This CDR3 region has 11 residues. CDR3 sequence (DNA): TGTGCCAGCAGAACTAGCTACGAGCAGTACTTC. It codes for CASRTSYEQYF.

The CDR3 region has the DNA TGTGCCAGCAGTTACTCGGAGGCGACAGGGACTCTAGCTTTCTTT. Translating gives CASSYSEATGTLAFF. This chain connects TRBV6-5 to TRBJ1-1; 7 nucleotides match TRBD1. This CDR3 spans 15 amino acids. Per the germline V gene, CDR1 is MNHEY and CDR2 is SVGAGI. Trimming cost V 0 bases and J 10 bases; bases outside gene matches: 11.

The CDR3 is CASSRDLNEKLFF. CDR3 DNA: TGTGCCAGCAGCAGGGACCTTAATGAAAAACTGTTTTTT. The V gene is TRBV9, the J gene TRBJ1-4; possible D gene TRBD1, 5 bases. This CDR3 spans 13 amino acids. Germline values: CDR1 SGDLS, CDR2 YYNGEE. V was cut by 4 bases and J by 4 bases, with 8 bases left in between.

J is TRBJ1-2 and V is TRBV18; D is unclear. Trimming stripped 4 bases from V and 10 bases from J, with 19 bases between. CDR1 and CDR2 (germline): KGHSH, LQKENI. The CDR3 is 14 residues long. The CDR3 sequence: CASSLIFPDRDYTF. CDR3 DNA: TGTGCCAGCTCACTCATTTTCCCGGACCGGGACTACACCTTC.